This is a list of T cell receptor beta chains from one sample in a study of blood T cell repertoires in COVID-19. Repertoires were generated with immunoSEQ multiplex PCR, while TCRdb's copy carries only in-frame clones and drops some. The sample records about 160,000 clones, roughly 87% being singletons. Specimen: PBMCs or T cells enriched from blood (not recorded which). Source of these receptors: a woman aged 40 to 50 who had been exposed to COVID-19. The CDR3 runs from the conserved cysteine through the conserved F or W. The order of the fields is V gene, clone size, J gene, CDR3 length, D gene, CDR3 DNA, CDR3 protein. A D gene is named only where the DNA matches it firmly. The size entry is marked missing in some rows and otherwise reads once, few, many or a size class.

TRBV25-1,.,TRBJ2-7,15,TRBD2,TGTGCCAGCAGTGAAGCTGTAACTAGCGGGAGGCAGCAGTACTTC,CASSEAVTSGRQQYF
TRBV28,once,TRBJ2-2,14,TRBD1,TGTGCCAGCACACAGGGGGCGGATCCCGGGGAGCTGTTTTTT,CASTQGADPGELFF
TRBV5-5,once,TRBJ1-5,16,TRBD1,TGTGCCAGCAGCCATGGGGATCAGGGGGCGAATCAGCCCCAGCATTTT,CASSHGDQGANQPQHF
TRBV6-5,.,TRBJ2-5,11,.,TGTGCCAGCAGTAACATAGAGACCCAGTACTTC,CASSNIETQYF
TRBV4-1,.,TRBJ1-2,13,.,TGCGCCAGCAGCCAAGATCGGGGGGCCGGCTACACCTTC,CASSQDRGAGYTF
TRBV27,.,TRBJ2-1,16,.,TGTGCCAGCAGTTCCTCCTCTTTAGTGGCCTACAATGAGCAGTTCTTC,CASSSSSLVAYNEQFF
TRBV4-2,.,TRBJ2-7,15,TRBD2,TGTGCCAGCAGCCAAGACGGCCTAGCGGGAGGTGAGCAGTACTTC,CASSQDGLAGGEQYF
TRBV11-2,.,TRBJ1-2,14,.,TGTGCCAGCAGATTATTGACAGGAAGATATGGCTACACCTTC,CASRLLTGRYGYTF
TRBV15,.,TRBJ2-1,13,.,TGTGCCACCAGCAGAGGTGGGACTAATGAGCAGTTCTTC,CATSRGGTNEQFF
TRBV10-3,.,TRBJ2-1,14,TRBD1,TGTGCCATCAGTAACAGGGGGGATTACAATGAGCAGTTCTTC,CAISNRGDYNEQFF
TRBV5-1,.,TRBJ2-1,12,.,TGCGCCAGCAGCGCCAGCGGTAATGAGCAGTTCTTC,CASSASGNEQFF
TRBV4-1,.,TRBJ1-6,14,.,TGCGCCAGCAGCCGAGCTGTGGCGGCTTCACCCCTCCACTTT,CASSRAVAASPLHF
TRBV6-5,.,TRBJ1-5,15,TRBD1,TGTGCCAGCAGTTATACAGGGGGAACAAATCAGCCCCAGCATTTT,CASSYTGGTNQPQHF
TRBV14,.,TRBJ2-3,18,TRBD2,TGTGCCAGCAGCCAAGATTTTCCACTAGCGGGAGGAACGGATACGCAGTATTTT,CASSQDFPLAGGTDTQYF